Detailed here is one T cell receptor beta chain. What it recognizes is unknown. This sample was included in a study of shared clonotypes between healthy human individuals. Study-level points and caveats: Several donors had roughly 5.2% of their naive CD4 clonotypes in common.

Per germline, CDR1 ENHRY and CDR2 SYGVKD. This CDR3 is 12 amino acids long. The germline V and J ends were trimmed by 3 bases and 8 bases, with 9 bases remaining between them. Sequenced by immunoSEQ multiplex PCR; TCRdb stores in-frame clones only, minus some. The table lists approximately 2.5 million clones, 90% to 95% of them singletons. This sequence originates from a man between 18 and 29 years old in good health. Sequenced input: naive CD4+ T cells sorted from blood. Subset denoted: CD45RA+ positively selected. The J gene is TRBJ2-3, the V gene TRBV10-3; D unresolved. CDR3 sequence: CAISEQEGTQYF. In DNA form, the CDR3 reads TGTGCCATCAGTGAACAAGAAGGTACGCAGTATTTT.